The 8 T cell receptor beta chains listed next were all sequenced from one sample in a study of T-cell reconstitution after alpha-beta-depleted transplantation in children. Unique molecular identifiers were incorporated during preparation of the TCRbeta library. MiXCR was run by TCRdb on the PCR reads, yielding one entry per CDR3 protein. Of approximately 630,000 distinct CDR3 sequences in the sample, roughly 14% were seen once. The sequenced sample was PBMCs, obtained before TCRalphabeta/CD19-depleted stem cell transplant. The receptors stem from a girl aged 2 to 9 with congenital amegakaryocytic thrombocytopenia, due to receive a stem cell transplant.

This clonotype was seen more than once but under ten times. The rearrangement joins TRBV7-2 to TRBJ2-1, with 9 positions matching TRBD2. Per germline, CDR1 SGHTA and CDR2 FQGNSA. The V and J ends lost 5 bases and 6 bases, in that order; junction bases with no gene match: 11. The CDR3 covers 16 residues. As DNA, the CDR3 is TGTGCCAGCAGCCCCGTCTGGGCTAGCGGGGTCAATGAGCAGTTCTTC. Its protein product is CASSPVWASGVNEQFF.

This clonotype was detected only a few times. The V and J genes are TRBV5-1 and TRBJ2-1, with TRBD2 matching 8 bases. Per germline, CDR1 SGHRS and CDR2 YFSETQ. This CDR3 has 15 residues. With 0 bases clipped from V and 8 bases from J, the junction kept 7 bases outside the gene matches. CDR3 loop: CASSLASGSLDEQFF. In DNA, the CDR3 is TGCGCCAGCAGCTTGGCGAGCGGGAGTCTCGATGAGCAGTTCTTC.

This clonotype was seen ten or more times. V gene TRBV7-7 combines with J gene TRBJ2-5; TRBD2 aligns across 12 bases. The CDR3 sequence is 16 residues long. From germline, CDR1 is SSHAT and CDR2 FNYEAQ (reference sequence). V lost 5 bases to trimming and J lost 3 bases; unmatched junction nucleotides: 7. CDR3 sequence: CASSLTSGRFEETQYF. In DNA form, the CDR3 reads TGTGCCAGCAGCCTTACTAGCGGGAGGTTTGAAGAGACCCAGTACTTC.

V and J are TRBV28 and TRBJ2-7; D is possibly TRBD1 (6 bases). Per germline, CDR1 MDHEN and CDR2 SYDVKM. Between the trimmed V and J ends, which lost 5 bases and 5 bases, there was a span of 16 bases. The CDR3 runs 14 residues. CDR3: CASSPLGAPDEQYF. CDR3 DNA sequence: TGTGCCAGCAGTCCCCTGGGGGCGCCGGACGAGCAGTACTTC. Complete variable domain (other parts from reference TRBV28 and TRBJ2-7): DVKVTQSSRYLVKRTGEKVFLECVQDMDHENMFWYRQDPGLGLRLIYFSYDVKMKEKGDIPEGYSVSREKKERFSLILESASTNQTSMYLCASSPLGAPDEQYFGPGTRLTVT.

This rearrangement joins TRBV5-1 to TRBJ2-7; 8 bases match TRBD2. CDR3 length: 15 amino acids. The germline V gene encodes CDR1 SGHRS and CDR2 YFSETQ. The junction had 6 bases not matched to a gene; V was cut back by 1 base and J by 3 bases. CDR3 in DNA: TGCGCCAGCAGCTTGCTTTTAGCGGGAAACTACGAGCAGTACTTC. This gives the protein CASSLLLAGNYEQYF.

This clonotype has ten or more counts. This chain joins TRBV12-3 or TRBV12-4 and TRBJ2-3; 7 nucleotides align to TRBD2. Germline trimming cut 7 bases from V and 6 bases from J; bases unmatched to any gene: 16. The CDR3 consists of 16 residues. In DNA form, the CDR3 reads TGTGCCAGCACCCTTTCAGGGCGGGAGTATCCGGATACGCAGTATTTT. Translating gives CASTLSGREYPDTQYF.

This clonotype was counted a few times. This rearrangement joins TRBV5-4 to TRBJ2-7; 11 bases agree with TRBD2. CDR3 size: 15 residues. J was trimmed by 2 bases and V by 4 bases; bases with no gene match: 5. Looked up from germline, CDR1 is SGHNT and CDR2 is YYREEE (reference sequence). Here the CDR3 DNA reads TGTGCCAGCAGCCAGACTAGCGGGATAACCTACGAGCAGTACTTC. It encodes CASSQTSGITYEQYF.

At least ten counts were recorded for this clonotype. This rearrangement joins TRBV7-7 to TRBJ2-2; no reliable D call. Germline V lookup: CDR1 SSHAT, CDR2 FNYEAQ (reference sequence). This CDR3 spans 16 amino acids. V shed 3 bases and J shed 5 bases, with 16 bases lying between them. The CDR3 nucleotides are TGTGCCAGCAGCTTTACGTCGGCGCCTGGGACCGGGGAGCTGTTTTTT. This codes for CASSFTSAPGTGELFF.